Listed here are 23 T cell receptor beta chains from one sample, sequenced in a study of shared clonotypes between healthy human individuals. Sequencing was performed with immunoSEQ multiplex PCR; in TCRdb, only in-frame clones are kept and a portion is missing. This table has 550,000 to 600,000 clones, more than 95% appearing once. CD45RO-negative cells were positively selected for CCR7, leaving out terminally differentiated effector memory CD45RA+ cells. Material for sequencing was naive CD8+ T cells sorted from blood. These TCRs come from a man aged 25-40 years in good health.

The chain's CDR3 is CASRLAGGGFVNIQYF. The CDR3 bases are TGTGCCAGCAGACTAGCGGGAGGGGGGTTCGTAAACATTCAGTACTTC. This chain links TRBV11-2 with TRBJ2-4, with 13 bases fitting TRBD2. Germline V lookup: CDR1 SGHAT, CDR2 FQNNGV. Trimming cost V 6 bases and J 6 bases; bases outside gene matches: 8. CDR3 length: 16 amino acids. The entire variable domain, with the rest obtained from reference TRBV11-2 and TRBJ2-4, is as follows: EAGVAQSPRYKIIEKRQSVAFWCNPISGHATLYWYQQILGQGPKLLIQFQNNGVVDDSQLPKDRFSAERLKGVDSTLKIQPAKLEDSAVYLCASRLAGGGFVNIQYFGAGTRLSVL.

This CDR3 reads CATSHTSGRPYEQYF. CDR3 DNA sequence: TGTGCCACCAGCCACACTAGCGGGAGGCCCTACGAGCAGTACTTC. The gene calls are TRBV15 and TRBJ2-7; TRBD2 matches 12 bases. The CDR3 runs 15 residues. V trimming: 5 bases; J trimming: 2 bases; junction bases outside the gene matches: 4. CDR1 LNHNV and CDR2 YYDKDF come from the germline V gene (reference sequence).

The chain carries TRBV10-1 and TRBJ2-1, with TRBD2 matching 9 bases. The CDR3 is made up of 18 amino acids. Germline V gives CDR1 WNHNN, CDR2 SYGVQD (reference sequence). The V segment lost 4 bases and the J segment 9 bases; nucleotides outside the gene matches: 19. The CDR3 nucleotides read TGCGCCAGCAGTGCTCGGGCTTTAGGCGGGAGGGCCTTTGGTGAGCAGTTCTTC. Protein: CASSARALGGRAFGEQFF.

This chain connects TRBV5-1 to TRBJ2-7; the D gene could be TRBD1 or TRBD2 (5 bases each). With 0 bases removed from V and 6 bases from J, the gap between germline ends came to 13 bases. CDR3 length equals 14 residues. Germline V lookup: CDR1 SGHRS, CDR2 YFSETQ. In nucleotides, the CDR3 is TGCGCCAGCAGCTTGGGTGTGGTGGGACCCGAGCAGTACTTC. This encodes CASSLGVVGPEQYF.

The genes are TRBV7-9 and TRBJ2-3; TRBD2 might be the D (6 bases). Trimming stripped 8 bases from V and 0 bases from J, with 15 bases between. The CDR3 extends over 15 amino acids. Germline-derived CDR1 and CDR2 are SEHNR and FQNEAQ (reference sequence). CDR3: CASSGAGRSTDTQYF. Here the CDR3 DNA reads TGTGCCAGCTCTGGGGCGGGACGTAGCACAGATACGCAGTATTTT.

V gene TRBV2 combines with J gene TRBJ2-1, with a possible D match to TRBD2 (6 bases). CDR3 length: 18 residues. V shed 1 base and J shed 3 bases, with 19 bases lying between them. Germline V gives CDR1 SNHLY, CDR2 FYNNEI. CDR3 bases: TGTGCCAGCAGTGAAGGCTCGTTAGTGGGAGGAGACTACAATGAGCAGTTCTTC. Amino acids: CASSEGSLVGGDYNEQFF.

The CDR3 DNA is TGTGCCAGCAGCCCCCACGCCACAGATACGCAGTATTTT. It yields the protein CASSPHATDTQYF. This chain connects TRBV7-8 to TRBJ2-3; D is undetermined. Germline CDR1 is SGHVS and CDR2 is FQNEAQ. The length of the CDR3 is 13 residues. Trimming cost V 5 bases and J 2 bases, with 8 bases left between them.

The chain couples TRBV29-1 to TRBJ2-7, with TRBD1 matching over 7 bases. The CDR3 totals 11 residues. The germline CDR1 and CDR2 sequences are SQVTM and ANQGSEA. The ends lost 5 bases at V and 4 bases at J; junction bases unmatched: 2. CDR3 coding DNA: TGCAGCGTTTACAGGGGTTACGAGCAGTACTTC. Its protein product is CSVYRGYEQYF.

This rearrangement joins TRBV5-5 to TRBJ1-1, with D unclear. The CDR3 contains 16 residues. Germline CDR1 reads SGHKS; CDR2 reads YYEKEE (reference sequence). The ends were cut back, 1 base at V and 1 base at J, with 14 bases in the middle. As DNA, the CDR3 is TGTGCCAGCAGCTTGACAGTCGACGGCCCGAACACTGAAGCTTTCTTT. It specifies CASSLTVDGPNTEAFF.

The rearrangement joins TRBV15 to TRBJ2-5; no clear D gene. With 1 base removed from V and 1 base from J, the gap between germline ends came to 4 bases. This CDR3 has 13 residues. The germline gives CDR1 LNHNV, CDR2 YYDKDF (reference sequence). In nucleotides, the CDR3 is TGTGCCACCAGCAGAGTCAGCCAAGAGACCCAGTACTTC. Encoded protein: CATSRVSQETQYF. The full variable domain, with the rest looked up from reference TRBV15 and TRBJ2-5, is DAMVIQNPRYQVTQFGKPVTLSCSQTLNHNVMYWYQQKSSQAPKLLFHYYDKDFNNEADTPDNFQSRRPNTSFCFLDIRSPGLGDTAMYLCATSRVSQETQYFGPGTRLLVL.

The chain has TRBV10-3 and TRBJ2-7; no definite D call. Germline assignment: CDR1 ENHRY and CDR2 SYGVKD. This CDR3 comprises 14 residues. V lost 6 bases to trimming and J lost 6 bases, with 18 bases between them. The CDR3 DNA follows: TGTGCCATCAGCTCCCCCGGCCGCGGATCCGAGCAGTACTTC. Its translation: CAISSPGRGSEQYF.

V usage is TRBV7-7 and J usage is TRBJ2-1, with D perhaps matching TRBD2 (6 bases). There are 15 residues in the CDR3. V was trimmed by 2 bases and J by 4 bases, leaving 12 bases between them. Germline V gene data show CDR1 as SSHAT and CDR2 as FNYEAQ (reference sequence). The CDR3 nucleotides read TGTGCCAGCAGCTTATATCGGGAGCGGTACAATGAGCAGTTCTTC. It yields the protein CASSLYRERYNEQFF.

The chain carries TRBV6-6 and TRBJ2-2; D gene unclear. V was shortened by 0 bases and J by 7 bases, with 12 bases between the two germline ends. This CDR3 has 15 amino acids. Germline lookup yields CDR1 MNHNY and CDR2 SVGAGI (reference sequence). CDR3 nucleotides: TGTGCCAGCAGTTACTCGAGGCTACAGAACGGGGAGCTGTTTTTT. Translating it yields CASSYSRLQNGELFF.

This chain links TRBV9 with TRBJ2-5; D is possibly TRBD2 (5 bases). From germline, CDR1 is SGDLS and CDR2 YYNGEE. V was shortened by 2 bases and J by 3 bases, with 11 bases between the two germline ends. This CDR3 region has 14 residues. CDR3 coding DNA: TGTGCCAGCAGCGTGCGGTTCGGGGAAGAGACCCAGTACTTC. As protein: CASSVRFGEETQYF.

The chain links TRBV7-9 to TRBJ2-3; D perhaps matches TRBD2 (6 bases). The V and J ends lost 5 bases and 3 bases respectively, with 12 bases between them. CDR1 is SEHNR and CDR2 is FQNEAQ in the germline V gene (reference sequence). The CDR3 is made up of 14 amino acids. CDR3 nucleotide sequence: TGTGCCAGCAGCCCCCGACTAGAAACAGATACGCAGTATTTT. The encoded protein is CASSPRLETDTQYF. The variable domain in full, completed from reference TRBV7-9 and TRBJ2-3, reads DTGVSQNPRHKITKRGQNVTFRCDPISEHNRLYWYRQTLGQGPEFLTYFQNEAQLEKSRLLSDRFSAERPKGSFSTLEIQRTEQGDSAMYLCASSPRLETDTQYFGPGTRLTVL.

The V gene is TRBV14, the J gene TRBJ2-2; a weak D match, TRBD2 (5 bases). Trimming removed 0 bases at V and 8 bases at J, with 13 bases between. Germline values: CDR1 SGHDN, CDR2 FVKESK. The CDR3 is 15 amino acids. The CDR3, as DNA: TGTGCCAGCAGCCAAGATAAACTAGATTCAGGGGAGCTGTTTTTT. It encodes CASSQDKLDSGELFF.

The chain carries TRBV5-1 and TRBJ2-1; either TRBD1 or TRBD2 may supply D (5 bases each). Trimming shortened V by 6 bases and J by 3 bases, and 10 bases separated the two germline ends. The CDR3 totals 13 residues. Germline CDR1 and CDR2: SGHRS and YFSETQ. This CDR3 reads CASTWDGYNEQFF. In DNA form, the CDR3 reads TGCGCCAGCACTTGGGACGGCTACAATGAGCAGTTCTTC.

The chain links TRBV11-2 to TRBJ2-1; D not certain. The CDR3 runs 12 residues. Germline lookup yields CDR1 SGHAT and CDR2 FQNNGV. V gave up 4 bases and J gave up 7 bases, with 8 bases separating them. The CDR3 protein is CASSSDWNEQFF. The CDR3 bases are TGTGCCAGCAGCTCCGACTGGAATGAGCAGTTCTTC.

The genes are TRBV7-9 and TRBJ1-5; D is possibly TRBD1 (6 bases). There are 14 residues in the CDR3. Deletions cut 4 bases from V and 7 bases from J, with 14 bases between. CDR1 and CDR2 (germline): SEHNR, FQNEAQ (reference sequence). The CDR3 protein is CASSSSGARQPQHF. CDR3 coding DNA: TGTGCCAGCAGCTCCTCAGGGGCACGGCAGCCCCAGCATTTT. Full variable domain (rest looked up from reference TRBV7-9 and TRBJ1-5): DTGVSQNPRHKITKRGQNVTFRCDPISEHNRLYWYRQTLGQGPEFLTYFQNEAQLEKSRLLSDRFSAERPKGSFSTLEIQRTEQGDSAMYLCASSSSGARQPQHFGDGTRLSIL.

This chain joins TRBV9 and TRBJ2-2; D ambiguous. V was pared by 0 bases and J by 7 bases, with 4 bases between. The CDR3 totals 12 residues. Germline loops: CDR1 SGDLS, CDR2 YYNGEE. The CDR3: CASSVDIGELFF. The CDR3 coding sequence is TGTGCCAGCAGCGTAGATATCGGGGAGCTGTTTTTT.

This rearrangement joins TRBV15 to TRBJ2-1, with 12 bases matching TRBD2. Losses at the gene ends were 5 bases for V and 5 bases for J; bases not matched to a gene: 13. This CDR3 spans 18 amino acids. Germline lookup yields CDR1 LNHNV and CDR2 YYDKDF (reference sequence). This chain's CDR3 is CATSGPGLAGWMNNEQFF. In DNA, the CDR3 is TGTGCCACCAGCGGACCTGGACTAGCGGGATGGATGAACAATGAGCAGTTCTTC.

This sequence joins TRBV27 and TRBJ2-2; D is unresolved. Trimming pared 5 bases from V and 5 bases from J, leaving 15 bases between. This CDR3 is 15 amino acids long. Germline-derived CDR1 and CDR2 are MNHEY and SMNVEV (reference sequence). CDR3 bases: TGTGCCAGCAGTCAGCGACCTGATCCAACCGGGGAGCTGTTTTTT. Encoded protein: CASSQRPDPTGELFF.

The genes are TRBV7-6 and TRBJ2-1; unclear D gene. V lost 2 bases, J lost 7 bases, and 15 bases lay in between. The CDR3 contains 15 residues. Germline loops: CDR1 SGHVS, CDR2 FNYEAQ. Here the CDR3 reads CASSLRVAAMNEQFF. CDR3 DNA sequence: TGTGCCAGCAGCTTAAGGGTAGCTGCGATGAATGAGCAGTTCTTC.